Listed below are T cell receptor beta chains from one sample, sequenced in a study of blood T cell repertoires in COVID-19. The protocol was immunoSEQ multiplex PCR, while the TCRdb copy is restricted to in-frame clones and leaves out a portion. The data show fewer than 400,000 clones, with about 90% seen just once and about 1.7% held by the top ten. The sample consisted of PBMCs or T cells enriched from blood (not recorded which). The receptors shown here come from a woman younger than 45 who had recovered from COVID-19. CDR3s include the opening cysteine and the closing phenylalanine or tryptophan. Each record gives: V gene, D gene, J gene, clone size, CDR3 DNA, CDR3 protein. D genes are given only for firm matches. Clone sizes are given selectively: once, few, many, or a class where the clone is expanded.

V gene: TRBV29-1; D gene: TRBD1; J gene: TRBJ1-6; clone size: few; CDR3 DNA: TGCAGCGCCGGGACAGGGAAGGATTCACCCCTCCACTTT; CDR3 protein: CSAGTGKDSPLHF
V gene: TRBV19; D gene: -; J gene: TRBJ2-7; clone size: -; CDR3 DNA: TGTGCCAGTAGTCCGGGACTGATCTACGAGCAGTACTTC; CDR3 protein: CASSPGLIYEQYF
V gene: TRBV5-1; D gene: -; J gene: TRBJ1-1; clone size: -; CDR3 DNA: TGCGCCAGCAGCCCGGGAGGGGCAGCGAACACTGAAGCTTTCTTT; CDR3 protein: CASSPGGAANTEAFF
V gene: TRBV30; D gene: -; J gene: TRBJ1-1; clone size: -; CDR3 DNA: TGTGCCTGGAGTGGGACCAGGGGCGTGAACACTGAAGCTTTCTTT; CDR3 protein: CAWSGTRGVNTEAFF
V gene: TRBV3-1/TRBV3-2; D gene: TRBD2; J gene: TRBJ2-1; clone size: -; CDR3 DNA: TGTGCCAGCAGCGACAATAGCGGGGCTTACAATGAGCAGTTCTTC; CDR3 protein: CASSDNSGAYNEQFF
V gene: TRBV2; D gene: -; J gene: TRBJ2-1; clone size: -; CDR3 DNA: TGTGCCAGTACAGGTAATGAGCAGTTCTTC; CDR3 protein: CASTGNEQFF
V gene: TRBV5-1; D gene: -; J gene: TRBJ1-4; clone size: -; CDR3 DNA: TGCGCCAGCAGCCTAGGAGGGAGTCGACGGGAAAAACTGTTTTTT; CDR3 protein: CASSLGGSRREKLFF
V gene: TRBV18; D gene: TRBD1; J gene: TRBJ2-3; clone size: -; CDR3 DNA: TGTGCCAGCTCGCAAGGGGACAGGACGTATTTT; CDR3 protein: CASSQGDRTYF
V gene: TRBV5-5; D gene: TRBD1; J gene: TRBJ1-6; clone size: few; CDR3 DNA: TGTGCCAGCAGCTTTGACGACAGGGGGGAGAGAGCCCTCCACTTT; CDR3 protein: CASSFDDRGERALHF
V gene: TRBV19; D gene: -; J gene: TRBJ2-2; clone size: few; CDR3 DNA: TGTGCCAGTAGTATAGCCGGGAACACCGGGGAGCTGTTTTTT; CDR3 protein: CASSIAGNTGELFF
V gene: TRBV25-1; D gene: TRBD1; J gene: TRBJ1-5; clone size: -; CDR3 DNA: TGTGCCAGCAGTGCCGGGACAGGGATTCAGCCCCAGCATTTT; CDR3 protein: CASSAGTGIQPQHF
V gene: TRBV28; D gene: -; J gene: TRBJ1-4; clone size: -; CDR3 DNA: TGTGCCAGCAGTGTGACAGATCCAAATGAAAAACTGTTTTTT; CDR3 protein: CASSVTDPNEKLFF
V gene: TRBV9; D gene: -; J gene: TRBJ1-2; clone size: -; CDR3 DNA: TGTGCCAGCAGCGTCAGGGACTATGGCTACACCTTC; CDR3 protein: CASSVRDYGYTF
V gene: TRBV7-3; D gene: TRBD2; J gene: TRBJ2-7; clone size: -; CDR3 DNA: TGTGCCAGCAGCTTAGAGGGAGGGAGCTCCTACGAGCAGTACTTC; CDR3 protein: CASSLEGGSSYEQYF
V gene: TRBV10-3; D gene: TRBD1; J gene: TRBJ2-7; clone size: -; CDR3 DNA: TGTGCCATCAGTGACCGGTCCCGGGACAGAGCCTACGAGCAGTACTTC; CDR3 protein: CAISDRSRDRAYEQYF
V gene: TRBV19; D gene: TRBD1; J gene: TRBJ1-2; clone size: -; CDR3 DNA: TGTGCCAGTAGCGATGGACAGGGGTGGGGCTACACCTTC; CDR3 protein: CASSDGQGWGYTF
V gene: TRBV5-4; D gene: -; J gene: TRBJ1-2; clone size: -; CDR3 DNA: TGTGCCAGCAGCCCTGAACCGGGGGGCTATGGCTACACCTTC; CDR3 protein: CASSPEPGGYGYTF
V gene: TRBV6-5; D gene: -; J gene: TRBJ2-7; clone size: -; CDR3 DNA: TGTGCCAGCAGTACAAGGCTAGCTTTTGCCTACGAGCAGTACTTC; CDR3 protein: CASSTRLAFAYEQYF
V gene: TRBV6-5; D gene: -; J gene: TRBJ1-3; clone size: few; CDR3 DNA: TGTGCCAGCAGTTATATGCAGGAACCAGGAAACACCATATATTTT; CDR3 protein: CASSYMQEPGNTIYF
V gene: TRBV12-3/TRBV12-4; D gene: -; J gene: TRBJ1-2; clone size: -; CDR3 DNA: TGTGCCAGCAGTGCTGACATGAGCTATGGCTACACCTTC; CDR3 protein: CASSADMSYGYTF
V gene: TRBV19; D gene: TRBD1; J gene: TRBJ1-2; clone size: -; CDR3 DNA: TGTGCCAGCGCGCTGACAGGGTTCGGAGGTAACTATGGCTACACCTTC; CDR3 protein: CASALTGFGGNYGYTF
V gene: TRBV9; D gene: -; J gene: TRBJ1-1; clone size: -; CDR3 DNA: TGTGCCAGCAGCGTCGGACATTTGAACACTGAAGCTTTCTTT; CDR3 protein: CASSVGHLNTEAFF
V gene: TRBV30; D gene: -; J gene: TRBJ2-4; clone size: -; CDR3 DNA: TGTGCCTGGAGTGTACTTGCGTCGGGTGGGGGGATTCAGTACTTC; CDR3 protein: CAWSVLASGGGIQYF
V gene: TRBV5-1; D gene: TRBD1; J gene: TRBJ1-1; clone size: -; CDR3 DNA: TGCGCCAGCACCCCGGTGACAGGGCCAAACACTGAAGCTTTCTTT; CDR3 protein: CASTPVTGPNTEAFF
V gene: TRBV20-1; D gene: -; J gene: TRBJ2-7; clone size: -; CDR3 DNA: TGCAGTGCTAGTGGCCAGGGGATATACGAGCAGTACTTC; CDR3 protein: CSASGQGIYEQYF
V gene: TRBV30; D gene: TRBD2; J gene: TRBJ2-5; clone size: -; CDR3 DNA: TGTGCCTGGAGTCCGATAGCGGGGGGGAAAGAGACCCAGTACTTC; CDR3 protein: CAWSPIAGGKETQYF
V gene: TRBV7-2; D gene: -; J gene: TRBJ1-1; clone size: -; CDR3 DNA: TGTGCCAGCAGCTTAATCAGGCCAGAAGCTTTCTTT; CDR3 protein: CASSLIRPEAFF
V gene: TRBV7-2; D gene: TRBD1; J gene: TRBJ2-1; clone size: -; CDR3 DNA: TGTGCCAGCAGCTCCGGACAGGGCCGGCAGTTCTTC; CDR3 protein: CASSSGQGRQFF
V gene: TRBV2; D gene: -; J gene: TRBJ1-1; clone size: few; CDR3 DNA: TGTGCCAGCAGTGATATGAGGGTTGAAGCTTTCTTT; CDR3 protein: CASSDMRVEAFF
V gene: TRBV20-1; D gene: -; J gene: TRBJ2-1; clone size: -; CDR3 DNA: TGCAGTGCTAGTAGCGGAAGGACTCTCAATGAGCAGTTCTTC; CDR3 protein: CSASSGRTLNEQFF
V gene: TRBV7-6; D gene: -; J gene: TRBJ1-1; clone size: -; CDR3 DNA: TGTGCCAGCAGCTCCCGGACGGGAGGAGGGTTTACTGAAGCTTTCTTT; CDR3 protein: CASSSRTGGGFTEAFF
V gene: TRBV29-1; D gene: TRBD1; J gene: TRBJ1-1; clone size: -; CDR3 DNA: TGCAGCGTTGAGGGGGCGACAGGGATGAACACTGAAGCTTTCTTT; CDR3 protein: CSVEGATGMNTEAFF
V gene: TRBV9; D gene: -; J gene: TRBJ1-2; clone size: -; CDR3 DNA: TGTGCCAGCAGCGTGCCAGGGAGGGCGTATGGCTACACCTTC; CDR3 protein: CASSVPGRAYGYTF
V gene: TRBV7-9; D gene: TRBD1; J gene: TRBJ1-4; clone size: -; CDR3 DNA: TGTGCCAGCAGCCCCAACACAGGGGGCTGGGATGAAAAACTGTTTTTT; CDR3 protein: CASSPNTGGWDEKLFF
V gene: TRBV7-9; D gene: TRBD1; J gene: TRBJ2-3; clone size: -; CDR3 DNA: TGTGCCAGCAGCCGTCCGGGACAGGGTTTTGATACGCAGTATTTT; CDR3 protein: CASSRPGQGFDTQYF
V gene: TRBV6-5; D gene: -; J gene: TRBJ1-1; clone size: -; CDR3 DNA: TGTGCCAGCAGTTACTCCGTGAACACTGAAGCTTTCTTT; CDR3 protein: CASSYSVNTEAFF
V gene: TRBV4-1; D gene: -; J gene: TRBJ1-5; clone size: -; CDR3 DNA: TGCGCCAGCAGCCACAGCCAGGGACTTCAGCCCCAGCATTTT; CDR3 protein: CASSHSQGLQPQHF
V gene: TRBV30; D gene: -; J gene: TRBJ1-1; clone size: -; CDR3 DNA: TGTGCCTGGAGCGAACAGCTCGAAGCTTTCTTT; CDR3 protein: CAWSEQLEAFF
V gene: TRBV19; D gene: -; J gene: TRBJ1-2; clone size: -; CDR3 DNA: TGTGCCAGTGTCGAACCACACAGGGTCGGCGGCTACACCTTC; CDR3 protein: CASVEPHRVGGYTF
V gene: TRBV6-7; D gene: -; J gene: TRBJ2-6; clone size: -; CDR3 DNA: TGTGCCAGCAGTTACGGATCGGGGAGCTCTGGGGCCAACGTCCTGACTTTC; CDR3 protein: CASSYGSGSSGANVLTF
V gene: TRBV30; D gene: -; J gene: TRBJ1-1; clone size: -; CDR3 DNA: TGTGCCTGGAGCCCACTCGGGGGAGGGAACACTGAAGCTTTCTTT; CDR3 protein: CAWSPLGGGNTEAFF
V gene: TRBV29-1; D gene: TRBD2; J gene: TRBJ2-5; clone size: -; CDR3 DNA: TGCAGCAAAGGGGTGGGGAGCGGGAGTTCAGAGACCCAGTACTTC; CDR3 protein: CSKGVGSGSSETQYF
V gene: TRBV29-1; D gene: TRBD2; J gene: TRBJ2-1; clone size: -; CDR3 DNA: TGCAGCGCCCTCTCGGGGCGGGAGTTCAATGAGCAGTTCTTC; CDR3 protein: CSALSGREFNEQFF
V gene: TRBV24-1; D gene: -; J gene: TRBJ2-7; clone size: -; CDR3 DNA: TGTGCCACCATCCGTTTAGGACAGAATTCCTACGAGCAGTACTTC; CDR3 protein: CATIRLGQNSYEQYF
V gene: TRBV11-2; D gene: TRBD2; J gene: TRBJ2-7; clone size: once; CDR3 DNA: TGTGCCAGCAGCCTACTAGCGGGAGAGTACGAGCAGTACTTC; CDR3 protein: CASSLLAGEYEQYF
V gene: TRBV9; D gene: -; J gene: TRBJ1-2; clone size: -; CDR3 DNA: TGTGCCAGCAGCAACCCAGGGGCTCTTTTCTCTGGCTACACCTTC; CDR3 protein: CASSNPGALFSGYTF
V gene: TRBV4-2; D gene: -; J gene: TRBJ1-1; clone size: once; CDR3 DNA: TGTGCCAGCAGCCTCGGTTCGACAGGTATGAACACTGAAGCTTTCTTT; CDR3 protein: CASSLGSTGMNTEAFF
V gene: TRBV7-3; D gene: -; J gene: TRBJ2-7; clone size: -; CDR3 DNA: TGTGCCAGCAGCTTGGACAGCCTCGAAAACTACGAGCAGTACTTC; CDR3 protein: CASSLDSLENYEQYF
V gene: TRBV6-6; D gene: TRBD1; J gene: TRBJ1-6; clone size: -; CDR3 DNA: TGTGCCAGCAGCCGGGACAGGGTGAATTCACCCCTCCACTTT; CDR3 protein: CASSRDRVNSPLHF
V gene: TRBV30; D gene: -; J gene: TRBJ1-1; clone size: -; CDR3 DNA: TGTGCCTGGGCGAAATCCGGGGGCACTGAAGCTTTCTTT; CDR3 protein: CAWAKSGGTEAFF
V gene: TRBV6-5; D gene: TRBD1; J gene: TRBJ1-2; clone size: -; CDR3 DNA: TGTGCCAGCAGGGAGGGACAGGGGGGAGGCTACACCTTC; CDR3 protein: CASREGQGGGYTF
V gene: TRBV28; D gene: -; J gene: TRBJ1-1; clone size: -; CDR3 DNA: TGTGCCAGCAGTACAGGAAGAGTGACTGAAGCTTTCTTT; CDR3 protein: CASSTGRVTEAFF
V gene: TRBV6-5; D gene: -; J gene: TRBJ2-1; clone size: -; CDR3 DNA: TGTGCCAGCAGTTTAGCCGGCAGCTCCTACAATGAGCAGTTCTTC; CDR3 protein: CASSLAGSSYNEQFF
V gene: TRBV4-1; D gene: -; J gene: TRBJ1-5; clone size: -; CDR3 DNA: TGCGCCAGCAGCCAAGATTCGTCCGTCGGGAATCAGCCCCAGCATTTT; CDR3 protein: CASSQDSSVGNQPQHF
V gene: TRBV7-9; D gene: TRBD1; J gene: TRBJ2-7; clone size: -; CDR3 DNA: TGTGCCAGCAGCTTTAAGGGACAGGGTGTATCGATCTACGAGCAGTACTTC; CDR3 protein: CASSFKGQGVSIYEQYF